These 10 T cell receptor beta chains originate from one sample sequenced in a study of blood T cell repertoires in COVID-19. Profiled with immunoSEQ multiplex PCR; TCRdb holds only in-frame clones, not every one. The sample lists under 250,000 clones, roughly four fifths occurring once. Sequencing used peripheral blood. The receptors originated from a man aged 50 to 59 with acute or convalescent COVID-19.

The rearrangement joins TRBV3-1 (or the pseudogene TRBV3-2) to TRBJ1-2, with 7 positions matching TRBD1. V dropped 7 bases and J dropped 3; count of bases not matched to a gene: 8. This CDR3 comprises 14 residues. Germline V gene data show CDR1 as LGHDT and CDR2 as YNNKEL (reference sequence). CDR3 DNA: TGTGCCAGCACCCGACAGGGAGTTGACTATGGCTACACCTTC. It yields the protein CASTRQGVDYGYTF.

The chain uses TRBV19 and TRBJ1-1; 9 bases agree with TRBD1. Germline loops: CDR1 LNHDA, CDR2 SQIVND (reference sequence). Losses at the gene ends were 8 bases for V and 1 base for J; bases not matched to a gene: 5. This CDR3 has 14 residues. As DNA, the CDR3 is TGTGCCAGTGTACCGGGACAGGGGAACACTGAAGCTTTCTTT. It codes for CASVPGQGNTEAFF. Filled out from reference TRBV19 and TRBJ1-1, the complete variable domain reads DGGITQSPKYLFRKEGQNVTLSCEQNLNHDAMYWYRQDPGQGLRLIYYSQIVNDFQKGDIAEGYSVSREKKESFPLTVTSAQKNPTAFYLCASVPGQGNTEAFFGQGTRLTVV.

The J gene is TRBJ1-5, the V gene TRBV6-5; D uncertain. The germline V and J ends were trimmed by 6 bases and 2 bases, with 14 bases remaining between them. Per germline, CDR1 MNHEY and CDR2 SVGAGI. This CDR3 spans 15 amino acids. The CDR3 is CASSRRAGGNQPQHF. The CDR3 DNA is TGTGCCAGCAGCAGAAGGGCGGGAGGCAATCAGCCCCAGCATTTT.

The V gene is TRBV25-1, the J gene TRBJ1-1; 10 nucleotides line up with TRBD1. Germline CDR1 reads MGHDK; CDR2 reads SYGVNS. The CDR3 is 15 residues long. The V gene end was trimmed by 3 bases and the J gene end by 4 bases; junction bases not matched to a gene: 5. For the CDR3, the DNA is TGTGCCAGCAGTGAGGACAGGGGGAAATCCACTGAAGCTTTCTTT. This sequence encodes CASSEDRGKSTEAFF. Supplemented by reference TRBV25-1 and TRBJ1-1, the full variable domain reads EADIYQTPRYLVIGTGKKITLECSQTMGHDKMYWYQQDPGMELHLIHYSYGVNSTEKGDLSSESTVSRIRTEHFPLTLESARPSHTSQYLCASSEDRGKSTEAFFGQGTRLTVV.

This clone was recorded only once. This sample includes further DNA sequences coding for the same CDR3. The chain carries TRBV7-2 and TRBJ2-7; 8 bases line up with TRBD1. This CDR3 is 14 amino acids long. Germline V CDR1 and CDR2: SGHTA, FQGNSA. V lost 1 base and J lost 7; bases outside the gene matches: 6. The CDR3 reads CASSLGQGAYEQYF. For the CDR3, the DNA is TGTGCCAGCAGCTTAGGGCAGGGGGCGTATGAGCAGTACTTC.

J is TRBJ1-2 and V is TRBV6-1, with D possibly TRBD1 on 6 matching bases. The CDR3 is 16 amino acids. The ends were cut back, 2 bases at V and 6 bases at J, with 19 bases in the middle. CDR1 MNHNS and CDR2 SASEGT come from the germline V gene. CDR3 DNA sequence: TGTGCCAGCAGTGAATCGGTCCCGACAGGTGTAAATGGCTACACCTTC. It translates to CASSESVPTGVNGYTF.

The CDR3 sequence is CASSVTTNYEQYF. The CDR3 nucleotides are TGCGCCAGCAGCGTCACGACAAACTACGAGCAGTACTTC. This chain links TRBV5-1 with TRBJ2-7; D gene ambiguous. Germline assignment: CDR1 SGHRS and CDR2 YFSETQ. The V gene lost 4 bases and the J gene lost 3 bases, with 11 bases spanning the gap. This CDR3 region has 13 residues.

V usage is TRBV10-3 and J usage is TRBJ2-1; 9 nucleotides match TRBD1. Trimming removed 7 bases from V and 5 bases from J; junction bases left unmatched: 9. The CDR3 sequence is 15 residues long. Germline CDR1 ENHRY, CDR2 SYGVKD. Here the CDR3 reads CAINSGTGINNEQFF. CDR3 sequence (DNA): TGTGCCATCAATTCCGGGACAGGGATTAACAATGAGCAGTTCTTC.

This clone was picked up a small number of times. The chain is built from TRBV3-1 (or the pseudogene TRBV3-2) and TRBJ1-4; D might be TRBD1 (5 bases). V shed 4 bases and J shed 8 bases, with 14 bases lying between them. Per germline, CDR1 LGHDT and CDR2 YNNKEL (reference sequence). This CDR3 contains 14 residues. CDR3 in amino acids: CASSPHETAEKLFF. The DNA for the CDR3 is TGTGCCAGCAGCCCTCATGAGACAGCCGAAAAACTGTTTTTT.

The CDR3 loop is CASTAPGVPEKLFF. CDR3 coding DNA: TGTGCCAGCACTGCACCCGGGGTGCCTGAAAAACTGTTTTTT. The chain employs TRBV6-5 and TRBJ1-4; D is unclear. Trimming shortened V by 7 bases and J by 7 bases, and 16 bases separated the two germline ends. Germline CDR1 reads MNHEY; CDR2 reads SVGAGI. This CDR3 spans 14 amino acids.